This TCR beta chain appears in the sequencing data of a study of CD8 T cells in Susac syndrome (dated by TCRdb to the late 2010s). Background for the entire study: Among the Susac syndrome patients who were sequenced, clinically active disease was present in over 5 and clinical remission was observed in about eight. Clonality of the CD8+ T cell repertoire was compared between more than 9 healthy donors, approximately 14 Susac syndrome patients and under 19 multiple sclerosis patients. At blood withdrawal, Susac syndrome patients were either therapy-naive, taking corticosteroids (in some cases with IVIg as well), or taking IVIg alone. The study used repertoire sequencing to test whether antigen drove CD8+ T cell activation and differentiation in Susac syndrome.

Trimming takes 5 bases off V and 7 bases off J; junction bases not matched to a gene: 7. The CDR3 spans 14 residues, from the cysteine through the phenylalanine. Of the read, only the CDR3 DNA is kept; its 42 bases are in frame from base 1. What the research found in general, with its limitations: Clonal expansion was seen in Susac syndrome CD8+ repertoires, peaking in CD8+ TEMRA cells and being greater in clinically active patients than in remitting ones. Approximately 15 Susac-specific public clones were identified in the total CD8+ repertoire, and roughly five Susac-specific public clones were identified in the CD8+ TEMRA repertoire. The number of individuals in the TCR sequencing and HLA analysis was acknowledged as relatively small.

Peripheral blood CD8+ and CD4+ T cells from healthy donors, Susac syndrome patients and multiple sclerosis patients were profiled using high-throughput TCR beta sequencing. Recently defined diagnostic criteria for definite or probable disease were met by the Susac syndrome patients. Bulk CD8+ and CD4+ T cells were purified by magnetic negative isolation, while CD8+ TEMRA cells were enriched using FACS. Blood was collected in EDTA tubes and processed within 24 hours, with PBMCs isolated through density gradient centrifugation. PBMCs destined for TCR sequencing were cryopreserved in liquid nitrogen and later thawed in a 37 °C water bath. A purity of at least 90% was achieved for sorted or isolated CD4+, CD8+ and CD8+ TEMRA cells. RNA was extracted using the RNeasy kit, and roughly 0.5 to 1 microgram was reverse transcribed with random hexamers. The immunoSEQ multiplex PCR assay, covering 54 Vbeta and 13 Jbeta segments, was used to amplify TCR beta CDR3 regions. PCR amplification bias was corrected by using a synthetic template baseline for primer optimization and computational correction. Per the original workflow: Reads were assigned to V, D and J genes according to IMGT and analyzed in immunoSEQ Analyzer, with only productive sequences retained. Clonality was calculated as one minus the Shannon entropy normalized by log2 of the number of productive unique sequences. Public and private clones were assessed among the 100 most prevalent clones of each patient and control. Clones were defined as Susac-specific if absent from the healthy and MS cohorts, from 1052 published viral clones and from other ImmuneACCESS disease sequences. TCRdb ran its own pipeline on the public reads, namely fastp trimming at Q25 and MiXCR clone calling, and kept in-frame beta chains. One record per CDR3 amino acid sequence lists the most common genes and DNA. What appears here as the V and J calls and clone size reflects TCRdb's work, not the paper's. The table for this sample lists 95,000 to 150,000 distinct CDR3 sequences; about 95% of them were counted only once. In total, the top ten clones hold 0.25% to 0.3% of the sample.

In regard to this clonotype: Its antigen is not yet known. The input lacks base qualities; no much larger clone sits a single base away.

The source of this sequence is a human donor with Susac syndrome. The sequencing input was CD8+ T cells from PBMCs. The chain links TRBV12-3 or TRBV12-4 with TRBJ2-5, with TRBD1 identical over 10 junction bases. The CDR3 sequence is CASSPGTGEGTQYF. The DNA sequence reads TGTGCCAGCAGTCCGGGGACAGGGGAGGGGACCCAGTACTTC.